Following are 2 T cell receptor beta chains from one sample sequenced in a study of T cells after yellow fever vaccination. TCRdb fed the 5' RACE reads into MiXCR, producing one record per CDR3 protein. The sample yields fewer than 400,000 distinct CDR3 sequences, 6.2% seen once. Sequencing used PBMCs, obtained 5 days after the yellow fever booster vaccination. The receptors originated from a man aged 25-45 years who received the YFV17D yellow fever vaccine.

This clonotype was counted between two and nine times. The V call is TRBV7-6, the J call TRBJ2-7, with TRBD1 matching 8 bases. Germline loops: CDR1 SGHVS, CDR2 FNYEAQ. The trim removed 5 bases at V and 3 bases at J, leaving 6 bases unmatched. The CDR3 is 14 amino acids. Written as DNA, the CDR3 is TGTGCCAGCAGCAGAGATGGGACAGGCTACGAGCAGTACTTC. As protein: CASSRDGTGYEQYF.

The V and J genes are TRBV7-3 and TRBJ2-2; the D is unclear. This CDR3 spans 15 amino acids. Trimming left V 1 base short and J 7 bases short, with 13 bases between. The germline CDR1 and CDR2 sequences are SGHTA and FQGTGA. The CDR3 sequence: CASSLSLEEVGELFF. In DNA form, the CDR3 reads TGTGCCAGCAGCTTAAGTCTAGAAGAGGTCGGGGAGCTGTTTTTT.